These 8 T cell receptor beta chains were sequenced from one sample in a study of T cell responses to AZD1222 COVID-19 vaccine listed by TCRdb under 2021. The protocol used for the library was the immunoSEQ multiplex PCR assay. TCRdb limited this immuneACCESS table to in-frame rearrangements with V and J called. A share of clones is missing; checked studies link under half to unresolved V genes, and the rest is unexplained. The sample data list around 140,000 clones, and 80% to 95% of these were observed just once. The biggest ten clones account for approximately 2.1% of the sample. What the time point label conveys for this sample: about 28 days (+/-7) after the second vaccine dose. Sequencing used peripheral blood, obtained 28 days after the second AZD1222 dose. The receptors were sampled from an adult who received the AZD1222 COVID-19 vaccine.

In nucleotides, the CDR3 is TGTGCCAGCAGCACAGGGGTAAAGAGCGGGGAGCTGTTTTTT. This sequence encodes CASSTGVKSGELFF. The chain carries TRBV6-6 and TRBJ2-2, with 7 bases fitting TRBD1. Germline V gene lookup returns CDR1 MNHNY and CDR2 SVGAGI (reference sequence). The trim removed 6 bases at V and 7 bases at J, leaving 8 bases unmatched. The CDR3 consists of 14 residues.

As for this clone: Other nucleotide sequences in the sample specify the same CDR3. The CDR3 sequence is CAWSGGYGYTF. DNA for the CDR3: TGTGCCTGGAGTGGAGGTTATGGCTACACCTTC. The chain links TRBV30 to TRBJ1-2; unclear D gene. Germline values: CDR1 GTSNPN, CDR2 SVGIG (reference sequence). With 1 base removed from V and 5 bases from J, the gap between germline ends came to 5 bases. The CDR3 has 11 residues.

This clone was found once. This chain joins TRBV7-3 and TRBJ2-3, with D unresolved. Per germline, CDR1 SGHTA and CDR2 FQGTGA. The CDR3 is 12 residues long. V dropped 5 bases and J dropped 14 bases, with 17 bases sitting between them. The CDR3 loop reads CASSPAAAEWYF. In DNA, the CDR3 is TGTGCCAGCAGCCCGGCCGCCGCAGAGTGGTATTTT.

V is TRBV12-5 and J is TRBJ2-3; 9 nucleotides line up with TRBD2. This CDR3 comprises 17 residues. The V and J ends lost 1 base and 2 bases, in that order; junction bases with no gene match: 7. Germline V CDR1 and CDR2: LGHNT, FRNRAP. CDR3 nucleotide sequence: TGTGCTAGTGGTTTGGCGATGACTAGCGGAGACACAGATACGCAGTATTTT. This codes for CASGLAMTSGDTDTQYF.

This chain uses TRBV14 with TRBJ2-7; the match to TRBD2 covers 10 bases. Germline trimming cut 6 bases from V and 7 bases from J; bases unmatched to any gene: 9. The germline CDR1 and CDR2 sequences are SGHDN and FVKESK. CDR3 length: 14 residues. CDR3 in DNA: TGTGCCAGCAGTCTGAGGACTAGCGGAGGGGAGCAGTACTTC. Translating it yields CASSLRTSGGEQYF.

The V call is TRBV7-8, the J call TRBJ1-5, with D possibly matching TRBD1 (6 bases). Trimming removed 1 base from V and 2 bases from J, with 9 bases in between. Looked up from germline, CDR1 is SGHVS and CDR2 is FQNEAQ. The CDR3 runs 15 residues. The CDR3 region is CASSLVDSRNQPQHF. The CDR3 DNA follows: TGTGCCAGCAGCTTAGTGGACAGCCGCAATCAGCCCCAGCATTTT.

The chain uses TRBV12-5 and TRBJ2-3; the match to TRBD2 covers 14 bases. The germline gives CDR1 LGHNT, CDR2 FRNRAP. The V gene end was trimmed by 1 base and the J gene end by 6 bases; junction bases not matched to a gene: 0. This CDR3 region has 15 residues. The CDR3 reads CASGLGTSGGDTQYF. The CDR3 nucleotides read TGTGCTAGTGGTTTGGGGACTAGCGGGGGGGATACGCAGTATTTT.

For the CDR3, the DNA is TGCGCCAGCAGTGGTTTTGGATGGAGCGGGAGGGTACATGAGCAGTTCTTC. This translates into CASSGFGWSGRVHEQFF. The chain is built from TRBV10-1 and TRBJ2-1; TRBD2 aligns across 10 bases. With 4 bases clipped from V and 8 bases from J, the junction kept 14 bases outside the gene matches. CDR3 length: 17 amino acids. Germline V gives CDR1 WNHNN, CDR2 SYGVQD (reference sequence).